Presented here are 30 T cell receptor beta chains from one specimen sequenced in a study of blood T cell repertoires in COVID-19. Sequenced by immunoSEQ multiplex PCR; TCRdb stores in-frame clones only, minus some. There are 100,000 to 150,000 clones in the sample; around 86% occur only once, and approximately 9.1% lies in the top ten. Sequencing was carried out using peripheral blood. The receptors stem from a woman aged 55-70 years with active or convalescent COVID-19.

The V gene is TRBV30, the J gene TRBJ1-5, with D uncertain. V was trimmed by 3 bases and J by 5 bases, leaving 11 bases between them. This CDR3 has 13 residues. Germline assignment: CDR1 GTSNPN and CDR2 SVGIG (reference sequence). CDR3 nucleotide sequence: TGTGCCTGGAGCGGCGGGCCGGATCAGCCCCAGCATTTT. Translation: CAWSGGPDQPQHF.

This chain uses TRBV29-1 with TRBJ2-5; possible D gene TRBD1, 5 bases. CDR1 is SQVTM, CDR2 ANQGSEA, per germline. V lost 0 bases and J lost 2, with 19 bases in between. CDR3 length: 17 amino acids. In DNA form, the CDR3 reads TGCAGCGTTGAAGAATATGCCCAGGGAAGACGGCAAGAGACCCAGTACTTC. It yields the protein CSVEEYAQGRRQETQYF.

The chain uses TRBV5-1 and TRBJ1-2; 7 bases are shared with TRBD1. Losses at the gene ends were 2 bases for V and 3 bases for J; bases not matched to a gene: 4. CDR3 length equals 14 residues. The germline gives CDR1 SGHRS, CDR2 YFSETQ. CDR3 sequence (DNA): TGCGCCAGCAGCTTAGACAGGGCTGACTATGGCTACACCTTC. Protein: CASSLDRADYGYTF.

The chain couples TRBV13 to TRBJ2-7; 10 positions match TRBD1. CDR3 length: 16 amino acids. Germline V gene data show CDR1 as PRHDT and CDR2 as FYEKMQ (reference sequence). V dropped 3 bases and J dropped 3; count of bases not matched to a gene: 8. The CDR3 is CASSFSRGQGLYEQYF. As DNA, the CDR3 is TGTGCCAGCAGCTTCTCGAGGGGACAGGGGCTCTACGAGCAGTACTTC. Combining the CDR3 with reference TRBV13 and TRBJ2-7 gives the whole variable domain AAGVIQSPRHLIKEKRETATLKCYPIPRHDTVYWYQQGPGQDPQFLISFYEKMQSDKGSIPDRFSAQQFSDYHSELNMSSLELGDSALYFCASSFSRGQGLYEQYFGPGTRLTVT.

The CDR3 nucleotides are TGTGCCAGCAGCCCGCCGGGGGGTGGCACAGATACGCAGTATTTT. It is translated as CASSPPGGGTDTQYF. V usage is TRBV3-1 (or the pseudogene TRBV3-2) and J usage is TRBJ2-3; 7 bases line up with TRBD2. The germline V gene encodes CDR1 LGHDT and CDR2 YNNKEL (reference sequence). J lost 1 base, V lost 4 bases, and 5 bases had no gene match. The CDR3 loop spans 15 amino acids.

This clone was found a few times. The J gene is TRBJ1-3, the V gene TRBV5-1; D perhaps matches TRBD1 (5 bases). V lost 1 base, J lost 0 bases, and 14 bases lay in between. This CDR3 region has 17 residues. The germline V gene has CDR1 SGHRS and CDR2 YFSETQ. CDR3 residues: CASSLTPRGSSGNTIYF. CDR3 nucleotides: TGCGCCAGCAGCTTGACCCCCCGGGGGAGCTCTGGAAACACCATATATTTT. The complete variable domain, with remaining parts taken from reference TRBV5-1 and TRBJ1-3, reads KAGVTQTPRYLIKTRGQQVTLSCSPISGHRSVSWYQQTPGQGLQFLFEYFSETQRNKGNFPGRFSGRQFSNSRSEMNVSTLELGDSALYLCASSLTPRGSSGNTIYFGEGSWLTVV.

This sequence joins TRBV19 and TRBJ1-1; tentatively, D is TRBD1 (6 bases). V dropped 3 bases and J dropped 6 bases, with 14 bases sitting between them. The CDR3 has 14 amino acids. Germline CDR1 and CDR2: LNHDA and SQIVND (reference sequence). CDR3 nucleotide sequence: TGTGCCAGTAGTATCCGGACAGAGAGTGCTGAAGCTTTCTTT. This sequence encodes CASSIRTESAEAFF.

This rearrangement joins TRBV5-4 to TRBJ2-2; 10 bases align to TRBD2. Germline-derived CDR1 and CDR2 are SGHNT and YYREEE (reference sequence). The CDR3 consists of 14 residues. The ends lost 5 bases at V and 9 bases at J; junction bases unmatched: 7. CDR3 in DNA: TGTGCCAGCAGTTCCGGACTAGCGGATTGGGAGCTGTTTTTT. This sequence encodes CASSSGLADWELFF. Drawing the rest from reference TRBV5-4 and TRBJ2-2, the complete variable domain is ETGVTQSPTHLIKTRGQQVTLRCSSQSGHNTVSWYQQALGQGPQFIFQYYREEENGRGNFPPRFSGLQFPNYSSELNVNALELDDSALYLCASSSGLADWELFFGEGSRLTVL.

V and J are TRBV27 and TRBJ1-5; D is possibly TRBD1 (6 bases). The CDR3 has 14 amino acids. From germline, CDR1 is MNHEY and CDR2 SMNVEV (reference sequence). V lost 3 bases to trimming and J lost 1 base, with 7 bases between them. The CDR3 region has the DNA TGTGCCAGCAGTTTTAGGGGGAGCAATCAGCCCCAGCATTTT. Protein sequence: CASSFRGSNQPQHF.

The chain employs TRBV6-5 and TRBJ2-3; D might be TRBD1 (6 bases). CDR1 MNHEY and CDR2 SVGAGI come from the germline V gene. There are 13 residues in the CDR3. Trimming took off 6 bases at V and 3 bases at J, with 10 bases between the two ends. The CDR3 sequence is CASRGDKTDTQYF. CDR3 nucleotide sequence: TGTGCCAGCAGGGGGGACAAAACAGATACGCAGTATTTT.

The J gene is TRBJ2-7, the V gene TRBV28; 11 bases are a match to TRBD2. From germline, CDR1 is MDHEN and CDR2 SYDVKM. This CDR3 contains 13 residues. Germline trimming cut 8 bases from V and 4 bases from J; bases unmatched to any gene: 4. The CDR3 DNA reads as TGTGCCAGCCGAACTAGCGGGAGTTACGAGCAGTACTTC. Translating it yields CASRTSGSYEQYF.

This sequence joins TRBV6-6 and TRBJ2-1; D gene ambiguous. The CDR3 runs 14 residues. The germline V and J ends were trimmed by 0 bases and 6 bases, with 9 bases remaining between them. Looked up from germline, CDR1 is MNHNY and CDR2 is SVGAGI (reference sequence). CDR3 coding DNA: TGTGCCAGCAGTTACTCTCAACAGAGCAATGAGCAGTTCTTC. Translation: CASSYSQQSNEQFF.

This clone was detected once. This chain uses TRBV21-1 with TRBJ2-2; TRBD2 reflects the table's D call only, with no check against the DNA. TRBV21-1 is noted as a pseudogene. This CDR3 contains 17 residues. The CDR3 is CASSKGTGFANTGELFF. CDR3 DNA sequence: TGTGCCAGCAGCAAAGGAACGGGTTTCGCGAACACCGGGGAGCTGTTTTTT.

This chain joins TRBV11-3 and TRBJ2-5; perhaps TRBD1 as D (5 bases). Germline loops: CDR1 SGHNT, CDR2 YENEEA. With 1 base removed from V and 1 base from J, the gap between germline ends came to 10 bases. The CDR3 contains 15 residues. CDR3 region: CASSLGGRIQETQYF. The CDR3 DNA sequence: TGTGCCAGCAGCTTAGGGGGCAGAATCCAAGAGACCCAGTACTTC.

The chain uses TRBV10-3 and TRBJ2-5, with 8 positions matching TRBD2. V gave up 5 bases and J gave up 1 base; unmatched junction bases: 3. This CDR3 spans 14 amino acids. Germline V lookup: CDR1 ENHRY, CDR2 SYGVKD. CDR3 region: CAISHGGAQETQYF. The DNA of the CDR3 is TGTGCCATCAGTCACGGGGGGGCCCAAGAGACCCAGTACTTC.

This chain joins TRBV28 and TRBJ1-6, with D unclear. V lost 3 bases and J lost 12, with 15 bases in between. Germline V lookup: CDR1 MDHEN, CDR2 SYDVKM. This CDR3 comprises 14 residues. CDR3 sequence: CASSFSSGSKPLHF. The CDR3 DNA reads as TGTGCCAGCAGTTTCTCATCGGGGTCGAAACCCCTCCACTTT.

V usage is TRBV10-3 and J usage is TRBJ2-3; D is perhaps TRBD2 (6 bases). Germline V gives CDR1 ENHRY, CDR2 SYGVKD. Trimming removed 8 bases at V and 0 bases at J, with 15 bases between. This CDR3 region has 15 residues. The CDR3 region has the DNA TGTGCCATCGGCGGGACGGCCGCTAGCACAGATACGCAGTATTTT. It is translated as CAIGGTAASTDTQYF.

The chain couples TRBV3-1 (or the pseudogene TRBV3-2) to TRBJ1-4, with 9 bases fitting TRBD1. The V gene end was trimmed by 0 bases and the J gene end by 12 bases; junction bases not matched to a gene: 2. The CDR3 consists of 13 residues. From germline, CDR1 is LGHDT and CDR2 YNNKEL (reference sequence). CDR3 nucleotides: TGTGCCAGCAGCCAAGAGGGACAGGGACAACTGTTTTTT. It translates to CASSQEGQGQLFF.

On this clone: Other DNA sequences from this sample encode an identical CDR3 as well. CDR3 loop: CASSPGTSGTTDTQYF. The CDR3, as DNA: TGTGCCAGCAGCCCAGGGACTAGCGGGACGACAGATACGCAGTATTTT. This chain uses TRBV7-3 with TRBJ2-3; 13 nucleotides line up with TRBD2. The CDR3 has 16 amino acids. Germline CDR1 reads SGHTA; CDR2 reads FQGTGA. After removal of 5 bases from V and 3 bases from J, the junction contained 5 bases not matched to a gene.

The gene calls are TRBV7-9 and TRBJ1-5, with 9 bases matching TRBD1. The CDR3 length is 13 residues. J was trimmed by 7 bases and V by 6 bases; bases with no gene match: 4. Germline values: CDR1 SEHNR, CDR2 FQNEAQ (reference sequence). The CDR3 nucleotides read TGTGCCAGCAGACGGGACAGGGACCAGCCCCAGCATTTT. It encodes CASRRDRDQPQHF.

The chain recombines TRBV19 with TRBJ1-2; perhaps TRBD1 as D (5 bases). The CDR3 is made up of 13 amino acids. Trimming took 4 bases from V and 4 from J, leaving 10 bases between them. In germline, CDR1 is LNHDA, CDR2 SQIVND (reference sequence). The CDR3 protein is CASSTPGLYGYTF. In DNA form, the CDR3 reads TGTGCCAGTAGTACCCCGGGACTCTATGGCTACACCTTC.

The chain is built from TRBV3-1 (or the pseudogene TRBV3-2) and TRBJ2-3; TRBD2 might be the D (5 bases). CDR3 length: 14 residues. Germline V gives CDR1 LGHDT, CDR2 YNNKEL (reference sequence). V was trimmed by 4 bases and J by 4 bases, leaving 12 bases between them. Here the CDR3 reads CASSPRGRPDTQYF. The CDR3, as DNA: TGTGCCAGCAGCCCTCGAGGGAGACCAGATACGCAGTATTTT.

This clone showed up just once. The genes are TRBV7-2 and TRBJ2-1; TRBD2 matches at 10 bases. The ends lost 5 bases at V and 8 bases at J; junction bases unmatched: 9. Looked up from germline, CDR1 is SGHTA and CDR2 is FQGNSA. The CDR3 consists of 15 residues. CDR3 nucleotides: TGTGCCAGCAGCCCACGGCTAGCGGGAGTCGATGAGCAGTTCTTC. Amino acid sequence: CASSPRLAGVDEQFF. The entire variable domain, with the rest obtained from reference TRBV7-2 and TRBJ2-1, is as follows: GAGVSQSPSNKVTEKGKDVELRCDPISGHTALYWYRQSLGQGLEFLIYFQGNSAPDKSGLPSDRFSAERTGGSVSTLTIQRTQQEDSAVYLCASSPRLAGVDEQFFGPGTRLTVL.

The rearrangement links TRBV6-5 to TRBJ2-3; possibly TRBD1 for D (5 bases). The CDR3 totals 12 residues. V lost 8 bases, J lost 2 bases, and 8 bases lay in between. The germline V gene encodes CDR1 MNHEY and CDR2 SVGAGI. The CDR3, as DNA: TGTGCCAGCTCGGACACCACAGATACGCAGTATTTT. This codes for CASSDTTDTQYF.

The V and J genes are TRBV23-1 and TRBJ1-1, with 7 nucleotides matching TRBD1. TRBV23-1 is an ORF; its function is uncertain. This CDR3 comprises 14 residues. V was pared by 4 bases and J by 4 bases, with 6 bases of the junction left unmatched. CDR3 DNA sequence: TGCGCCAGCAGTCGACAGGGTGAGGGCACTGAAGCTTTCTTT. Translated: CASSRQGEGTEAFF.

V usage is TRBV2 and J usage is TRBJ1-1, with D tentatively TRBD1 (6 bases). Looked up from germline, CDR1 is SNHLY and CDR2 is FYNNEI. Trimming pared 6 bases from V and 1 base from J, leaving 18 bases between. The CDR3 is made up of 16 amino acids. For the CDR3, the DNA is TGTGCCAGCAGGGTCCCGGGGACACACCAGAACACTGAAGCTTTCTTT. Translated: CASRVPGTHQNTEAFF.

V and J are TRBV5-6 and TRBJ1-1, with D tentatively TRBD1 (6 bases). Germline CDR1 reads SGHDT; CDR2 reads YYEEEE. Trimming removed 4 bases from V and 3 bases from J, with 13 bases in between. There are 14 residues in the CDR3. The CDR3: CASSLTGRYTEAFF. In nucleotides, the CDR3 is TGTGCCAGCAGCCTAACAGGGCGGTACACTGAAGCTTTCTTT.

The chain links TRBV9 to TRBJ2-2; TRBD2 is a possible D gene (6 bases). Trimming left V 4 bases short and J 6 bases short, with 10 bases between. The CDR3 has 13 residues. Germline assignment: CDR1 SGDLS and CDR2 YYNGEE. DNA of the CDR3: TGTGCCAGCAGCCCCCCTAGCGCCGGGGAGCTGTTTTTT. Its protein is CASSPPSAGELFF.

The genes are TRBV11-3 and TRBJ1-3; D gene unclear. The length of the CDR3 is 13 residues. Between the trimmed V and J ends, which lost 6 bases and 0 bases, there was a span of 6 bases. The germline gives CDR1 SGHNT, CDR2 YENEEA. Here the CDR3 DNA reads TGTGCCAGCAGTAAGAGCTCTGGAAACACCATATATTTT. This codes for CASSKSSGNTIYF.

This clone has only a few counts. This rearrangement joins TRBV28 to TRBJ1-1; TRBD1 matches at 8 bases. Unmatched junction bases numbered 25, after V lost 1 base and J lost 3 bases. The germline CDR1 and CDR2 sequences are MDHEN and SYDVKM. The CDR3 runs to 22 residues. The CDR3 sequence is CASSLSPLLPAPGQAWDTEAFF. In nucleotides, the CDR3 is TGTGCCAGCAGTTTATCCCCACTTCTACCCGCCCCGGGACAGGCTTGGGACACTGAAGCTTTCTTT.